This T cell receptor (beta chain) was recovered during a study of early T cells in non-severe SARS-CoV-2 infection. Study in general: RNA in bulk from unsorted whole blood was sequenced, and chains were unpaired.

TCRdb re-called the 5' RACE reads through MiXCR, storing one row per CDR3 protein. In the table there are tens of thousands of distinct CDR3 sequences, approximately 10% of which are singletons. Between the trimmed V and J ends, which lost 4 bases and 8 bases, there was a span of 10 bases. The length of the CDR3 is 12 residues. In germline, CDR1 is LNHDA, CDR2 SQIVND (reference sequence). Findings and caveats of the study: Anti-spike CD8 specificities were favored by VDJdb matching, whose results missed private and CD4 specificities.

As concerns this clonotype: Its matching antigen is unknown.

V usage is TRBV19 and J usage is TRBJ2-3; no firm D call. Material for sequencing was whole blood. This clonotype was sampled from an adult who was a healthcare worker with PCR-confirmed SARS-CoV-2 infection or an uninfected control (not recorded which). The CDR3 is CASSTQTSTQYF. Written as DNA, the CDR3 is TGTGCCAGTAGTACACAAACAAGTACGCAGTATTTT.